This TCR beta chain was obtained from a study of Graves' ophthalmopathy and Graves' hyperthyroidism. RNA transcripts yielded amplified TCR beta CDR3 regions. Second-round multiplex PCR followed a first-round RT-PCR using HTBI primers. TCRdb re-called the multiplex PCR reads with MiXCR, one entry per CDR3 protein. The sample has roughly 380,000 distinct CDR3 sequences; 15% to 17% are singletons. As regards this clonotype: An end of the junction differs from the germline gene, which may be a read error.

The CDR3 contains 13 residues. Per germline, CDR1 SGHRS and CDR2 YFSETQ. This clonotype originated in a woman in her late teens or twenties with stable Graves' hyperthyroidism. This sequence joins TRBV5-1 and TRBJ2-5; D possibly corresponds to TRBD1 (6 bases). The sequenced sample consisted of peripheral blood. CDR3 residues: CASSPTGRETEYF. As DNA, the CDR3 is TGCGCCAGCAGCCCGACAGGACGCGAGACCGAGTACTTC. Filled out from reference TRBV5-1 and TRBJ2-5, the complete variable domain reads KAGVTQTPRYLIKTRGQQVTLSCSPISGHRSVSWYQQTPGQGLQFLFEYFSETQRNKGNFPGRFSGRQFSNSRSEMNVSTLELGDSALYLCASSPTGRETEYFGPGTRLLVL.